This TCR beta chain originates from a study of a mutant IDH1 vaccine in newly diagnosed glioma. Looking at the study overall: Earlier treatment was radiotherapy, temozolomide, or both, with most getting both.

This clone was detected once. Its antigen is currently unknown. The CDR3 contains 15 residues. V lost 2 bases, J lost 3 bases, and 3 bases stayed unmatched. CDR1 and CDR2 from the germline V gene are MNHEY and SMNVEV (reference sequence). Sequencing was performed with immunoSEQ multiplex PCR; in TCRdb, only in-frame clones are kept and a portion is missing. The sample lists some 42,000 clones, around 83% occurring once. Time point given: week 35, safety follow-up. Vaccination used 300 ug of mutant IDH1 20-mer peptide per dose, with topical imiquimod. Eight vaccine doses were administered to patients at weeks 1, 3, 5, 7, 11, 15, 19 and 23. The astrocytomas were IDH1-mutant, ATRX-negative, and WHO grade 3 or 4.

The sequences come from PBMCs, collected from a glioma patient whose treatment included an IDH1 peptide vaccine. V usage is TRBV27 and J usage is TRBJ2-1; TRBD2 agrees at 8 bases. This clonotype was sampled from a woman between 50 and 59 years old with glioma. The CDR3 region is CASSLRGGGYNEQFF. The CDR3 coding sequence is TGTGCCAGCAGTTTACGGGGGGGCGGCTACAATGAGCAGTTCTTC.